These T cell receptor beta chains were read from a single sample in a study of T cell repertoires in cytomegalovirus infection. Their antigen targets remain unknown. TCRdb re-derived calls from the reads in MiXCR, one entry per CDR3 protein. The sample consists of approximately 350,000 distinct CDR3 sequences, about a third of them appearing once. The specimen was cultured PBMCs, collected from culture after CMV antigen stimulation. The receptor source for this set is a human donor in good health (CMV status not recorded). Some clones in this sample may be carry-over from other donors' samples. Each CDR3 is given with its conserved first and last residue. Fields, in order: J gene, clone size, D gene, V gene, CDR3 DNA, CDR3 protein. The D gene is left open where the match is weak. Rows may omit the clone size; those that give it use once, few, many or a size class.

>TRBJ2-1|few|-|TRBV12-3/TRBV12-4
TGTGCCAGCAGACAAGACATCGTACAGTTCTTC
CASRQDIVQFF
>TRBJ2-3|many|-|TRBV7-2
TGTGCCAGCAGCTTGGTCAGCACAGATACGCAGTATTTT
CASSLVSTDTQYF
>TRBJ2-3|-|-|TRBV5-4
TGTGCCAGCAGCTTTATGGGCGCAGATACGCAGTATTTT
CASSFMGADTQYF
>TRBJ2-7|few|TRBD2|TRBV7-6
TGTGCCAGCAGCGGTGGGACTAGCGGATTCTCCGAGCAGTACTTC
CASSGGTSGFSEQYF
>TRBJ1-1|-|TRBD1|TRBV7-3
TGTGCCAGCAGCTTAGCAGGGGGCCATGCGAACACTGAAGCTTTCTTT
CASSLAGGHANTEAFF
>TRBJ1-2|few|-|TRBV6-1
TGTGCCAGCGGGGTTCTGGACCCGTGGTATGGCTACACCTTC
CASGVLDPWYGYTF
>TRBJ2-2|few|TRBD2|TRBV14
TGTGCCAGCAGACGGACTAGCGGGAGCTTCAACACCGGGGAGCTGTTTTTT
CASRRTSGSFNTGELFF
>TRBJ1-1|many|TRBD1|TRBV7-2
TGTGCCAGCAGCTCGAACCGGGACAGAAGGCCACTGAACACTGAAGCTTTCTTT
CASSSNRDRRPLNTEAFF
>TRBJ1-2|many|-|TRBV11-1
TGTGCCAGCAGCCGACAGGACAACTATGGCTACACCTTC
CASSRQDNYGYTF
>TRBJ1-1|-|TRBD1|TRBV9
TGTGCCAGCAGCGTCGGACAGGGTCTCGGGAACACTGAAGCTTTCTTT
CASSVGQGLGNTEAFF
>TRBJ1-1|few|-|TRBV7-2
TGTGCCAGCAGCATTGGACGTAGGATGAACACTGAAGCTTTCTTT
CASSIGRRMNTEAFF
>TRBJ2-5|few|TRBD1|TRBV7-3
TGTGCCAGCAGCCTGCAAGGCGGGACAGGGGAGAGGGAGACCCAGTACTTC
CASSLQGGTGERETQYF
>TRBJ1-2|-|-|TRBV28
TGTGCCAGCAACCGTGTCCGGAATTCGGGGGCGACAGCTAACTATGGCTACACCTTC
CASNRVRNSGATANYGYTF
>TRBJ2-3|-|-|TRBV12-3/TRBV12-4
TGTGCCAGCACCGCGGGACCGAGCACAGATACGCAGTATTTT
CASTAGPSTDTQYF
>TRBJ2-5|-|-|TRBV20-1
TGCAGTGCTCTCCCTCGACTAGGCGAACGAGAGACCCAGTACTTC
CSALPRLGERETQYF
>TRBJ2-7|-|TRBD2|TRBV2
TGTGCCAGCAGTGGTTCCGGGACTAGCGGATACGAGCAGTACTTC
CASSGSGTSGYEQYF
>TRBJ1-1|-|-|TRBV6-5
TGTGCCAGCATATCAGCTCCAGGGGTCGCGAACACTGAAGCTTTCTTT
CASISAPGVANTEAFF
>TRBJ2-2|once|-|TRBV7-9
TGTGCCAGCAGCGGGTTCCAGCGGGCGAACACCGGGGAGCTGTTTTTT
CASSGFQRANTGELFF
>TRBJ2-1|many|-|TRBV7-2
TGTGCCAGCAGTTACTCCAACACCAATGAGCAGTTCTTC
CASSYSNTNEQFF
>TRBJ1-1|many|TRBD1|TRBV7-2
TGTGCCAGCAGCCCTCGAGGGGGCTGGGGAACTGAAGCTTTCTTT
CASSPRGGWGTEAFF
>TRBJ2-1|-|-|TRBV25-1
TGTGCCAGCAGTGAATCCCGTAGGGCCAATGAGCAGTTCTTC
CASSESRRANEQFF
>TRBJ2-3|-|-|TRBV12-5
TGTGCTAGTGGTACCGGGGCCCTCGAGGGTACGCAGTATTTT
CASGTGALEGTQYF
>TRBJ1-2|-|-|TRBV4-1
TGCGCCAGCAGCCAAGACCCCGGCCCCACGGTTTATGGCTACACCTTC
CASSQDPGPTVYGYTF
>TRBJ1-1|many|-|TRBV19
TGTGCCAGTAGTATTGGTGGGACGGGGAACACTGAAGCTTTCTTT
CASSIGGTGNTEAFF
>TRBJ2-1|-|TRBD2|TRBV12-3/TRBV12-4
TGTGCCAGCAGTAGGGGACTAGCGGGAGGAGTGTCTGAGCAGTTCTTC
CASSRGLAGGVSEQFF
>TRBJ2-2|-|TRBD2|TRBV7-3
TGTGCCAGCAGCTTACGATCCACTAGCGGGAGACCGGGCACCGGGGAGCTGTTTTTT
CASSLRSTSGRPGTGELFF
>TRBJ2-1|many|TRBD2|TRBV19
TGTGCCAGCCGCGGACTAGCGGGGAGTTCATCCAGCGACTCCTACAATGAGCAGTTCTTC
CASRGLAGSSSSDSYNEQFF
>TRBJ2-3|-|-|TRBV7-2
TGTGCCAGCAGCTTCTCCGCGGTAGCAGGTACGCAGTATTTT
CASSFSAVAGTQYF
>TRBJ2-2|few|-|TRBV19
TGTGCCAGTAGTATAGGGGGCCCTACCGGGGAGCTGTTTTTT
CASSIGGPTGELFF
>TRBJ2-1|few|TRBD2|TRBV30
TGTGCCTGGAGTCCTAGCGGTTCGAATGAGCAGTTCTTC
CAWSPSGSNEQFF
>TRBJ2-1|few|TRBD2|TRBV6-2/TRBV6-3
TGTGCCAGCAGTTACTCTTTAGCGGGAGCTCCCGATGAGCAGTTCTTC
CASSYSLAGAPDEQFF
>TRBJ1-3|-|TRBD1|TRBV7-2
TGTGCCAGCAGCTTCAAGCCGGGACAGGGGAGCTCTGGAAACACCATATATTTT
CASSFKPGQGSSGNTIYF
>TRBJ2-3|few|TRBD2|TRBV7-9
TGTGCCAGCAGCAGGGGACTAGCGGGAGTCGACGGTACGCAGTATTTT
CASSRGLAGVDGTQYF
>TRBJ2-3|-|-|TRBV7-2
TGTGCCAGCAGCTTTACCCGGCCCTCCCCCGGCACAGATACGCAGTATTTT
CASSFTRPSPGTDTQYF